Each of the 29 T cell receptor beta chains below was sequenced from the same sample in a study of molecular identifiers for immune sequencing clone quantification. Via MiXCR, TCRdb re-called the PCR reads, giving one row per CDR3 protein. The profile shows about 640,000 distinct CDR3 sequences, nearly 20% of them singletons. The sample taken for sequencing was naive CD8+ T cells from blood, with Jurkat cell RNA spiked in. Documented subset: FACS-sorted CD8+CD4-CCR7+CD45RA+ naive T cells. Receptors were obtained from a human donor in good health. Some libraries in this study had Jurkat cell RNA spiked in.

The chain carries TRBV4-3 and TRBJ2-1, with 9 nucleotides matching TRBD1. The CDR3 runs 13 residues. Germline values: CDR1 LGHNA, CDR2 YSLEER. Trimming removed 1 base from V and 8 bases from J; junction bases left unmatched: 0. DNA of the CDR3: TGCGCCAGCAGCCAAGGGACAGGGGATGAGCAGTTCTTC. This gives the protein CASSQGTGDEQFF.

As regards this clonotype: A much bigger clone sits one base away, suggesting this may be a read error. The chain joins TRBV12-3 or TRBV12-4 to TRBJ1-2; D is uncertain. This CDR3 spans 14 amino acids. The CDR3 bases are TGTGCCAGCAGTTCCCCATTTACTAACTATGGCTACTCCTTC. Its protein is CASSSPFTNYGYSF.

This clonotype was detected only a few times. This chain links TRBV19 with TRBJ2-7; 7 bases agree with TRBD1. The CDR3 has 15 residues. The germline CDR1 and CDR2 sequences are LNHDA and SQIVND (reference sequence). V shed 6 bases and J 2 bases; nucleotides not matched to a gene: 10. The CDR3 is CASRAPGQHPYEQYF. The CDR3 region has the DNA TGTGCCAGTAGGGCCCCGGGACAGCATCCCTACGAGCAGTACTTC.

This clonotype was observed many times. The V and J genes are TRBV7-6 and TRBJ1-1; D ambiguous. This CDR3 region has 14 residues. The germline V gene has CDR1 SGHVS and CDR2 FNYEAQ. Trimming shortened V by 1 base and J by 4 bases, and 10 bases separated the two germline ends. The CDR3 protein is CASSLDIRGTEAFF. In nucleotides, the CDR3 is TGTGCCAGCAGCTTAGATATCCGGGGCACTGAAGCTTTCTTT.

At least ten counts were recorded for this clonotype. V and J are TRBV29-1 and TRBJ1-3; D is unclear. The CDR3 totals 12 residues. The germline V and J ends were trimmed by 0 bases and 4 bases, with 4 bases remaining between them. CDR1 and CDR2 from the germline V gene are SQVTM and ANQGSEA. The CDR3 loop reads CSVEDGGNTIYF. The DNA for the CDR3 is TGCAGCGTTGAAGACGGAGGAAACACCATATATTTT.

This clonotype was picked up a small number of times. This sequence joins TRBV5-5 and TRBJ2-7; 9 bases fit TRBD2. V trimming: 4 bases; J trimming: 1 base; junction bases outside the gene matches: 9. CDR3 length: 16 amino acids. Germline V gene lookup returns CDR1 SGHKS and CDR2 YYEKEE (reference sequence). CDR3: CASSPLSGRWSYEQYF. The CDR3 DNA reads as TGTGCCAGCAGCCCCTTGAGCGGGAGGTGGTCCTACGAGCAGTACTTC.

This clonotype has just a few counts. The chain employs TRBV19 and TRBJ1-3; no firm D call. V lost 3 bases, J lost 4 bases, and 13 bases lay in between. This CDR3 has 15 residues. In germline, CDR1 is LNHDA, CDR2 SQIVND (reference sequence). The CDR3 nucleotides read TGTGCCAGTAGTATTGGAGGGCGCTCGGGAAACACCATATATTTT. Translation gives CASSIGGRSGNTIYF.

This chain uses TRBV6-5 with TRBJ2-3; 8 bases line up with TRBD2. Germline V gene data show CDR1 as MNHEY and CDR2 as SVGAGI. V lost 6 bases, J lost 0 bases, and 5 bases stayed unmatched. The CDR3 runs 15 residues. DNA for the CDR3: TGTGCCAGCAGCAATAGCGGGGCTAGCACAGATACGCAGTATTTT. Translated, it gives CASSNSGASTDTQYF.

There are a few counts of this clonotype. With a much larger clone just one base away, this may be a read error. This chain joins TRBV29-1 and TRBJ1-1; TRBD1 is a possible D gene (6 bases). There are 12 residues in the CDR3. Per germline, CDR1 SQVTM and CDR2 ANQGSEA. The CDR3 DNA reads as TGCAGCGCTGAAGGGGGGGGGACTGAAGCTTTCTTT. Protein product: CSAEGGGTEAFF.

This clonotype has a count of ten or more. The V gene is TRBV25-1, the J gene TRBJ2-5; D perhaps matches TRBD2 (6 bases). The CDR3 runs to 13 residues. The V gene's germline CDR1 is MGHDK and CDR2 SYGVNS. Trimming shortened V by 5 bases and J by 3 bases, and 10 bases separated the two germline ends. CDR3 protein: CASSRENEETQYF. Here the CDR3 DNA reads TGTGCCAGCAGTCGGGAGAATGAAGAGACCCAGTACTTC.

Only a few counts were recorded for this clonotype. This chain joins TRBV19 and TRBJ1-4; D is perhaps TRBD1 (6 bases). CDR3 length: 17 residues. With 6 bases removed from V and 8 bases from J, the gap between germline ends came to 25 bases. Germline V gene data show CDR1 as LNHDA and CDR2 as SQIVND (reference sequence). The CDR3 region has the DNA TGTGCCAGTAGCCAAAACCCCGGGACATTGAGAACCGAAAAACTGTTTTTT. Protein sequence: CASSQNPGTLRTEKLFF.

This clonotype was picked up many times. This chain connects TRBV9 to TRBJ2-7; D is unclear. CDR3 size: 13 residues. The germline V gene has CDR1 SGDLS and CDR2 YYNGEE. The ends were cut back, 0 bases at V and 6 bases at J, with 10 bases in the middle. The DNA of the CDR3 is TGTGCCAGCAGCGTAGGGTCCGTGGGCGAGCAGTACTTC. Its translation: CASSVGSVGEQYF. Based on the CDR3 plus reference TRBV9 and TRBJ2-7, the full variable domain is DSGVTQTPKHLITATGQRVTLRCSPRSGDLSVYWYQQSLDQGLQFLIQYYNGEERAKGNILERFSAQQFPDLHSELNLSSLELGDSALYFCASSVGSVGEQYFGPGTRLTVT.

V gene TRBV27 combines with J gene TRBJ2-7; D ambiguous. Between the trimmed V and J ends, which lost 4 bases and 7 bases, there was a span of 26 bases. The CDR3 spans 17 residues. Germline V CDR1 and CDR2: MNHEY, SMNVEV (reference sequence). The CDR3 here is CASSSETIQPASGEQYF. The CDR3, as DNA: TGTGCCAGCAGTTCCGAGACCATCCAACCTGCCAGTGGAGAGCAGTACTTC.

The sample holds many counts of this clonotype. The CDR3 here is CASSDRAGASTDTQYF. The CDR3 DNA is TGCGCCAGCAGTGATAGGGCAGGGGCCAGCACAGATACGCAGTATTTT. This chain joins TRBV4-3 and TRBJ2-3; D is perhaps TRBD1 (6 bases). This CDR3 contains 16 residues. Germline values: CDR1 LGHNA, CDR2 YSLEER. V shed 6 bases and J shed 0 bases, with 16 bases lying between them.

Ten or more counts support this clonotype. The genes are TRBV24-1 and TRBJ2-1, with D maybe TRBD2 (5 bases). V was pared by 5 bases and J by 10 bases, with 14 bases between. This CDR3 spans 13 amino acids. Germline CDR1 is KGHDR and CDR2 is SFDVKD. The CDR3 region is CATSVGGLREQFF. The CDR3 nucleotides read TGTGCCACCAGTGTTGGCGGACTGAGAGAGCAGTTCTTC.

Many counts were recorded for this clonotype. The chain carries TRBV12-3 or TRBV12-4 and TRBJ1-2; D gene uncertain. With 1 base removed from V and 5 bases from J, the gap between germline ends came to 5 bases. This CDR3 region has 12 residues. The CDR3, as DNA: TGTGCCAGCAGTTTAGAGCAATATGGCTACACCTTC. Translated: CASSLEQYGYTF.

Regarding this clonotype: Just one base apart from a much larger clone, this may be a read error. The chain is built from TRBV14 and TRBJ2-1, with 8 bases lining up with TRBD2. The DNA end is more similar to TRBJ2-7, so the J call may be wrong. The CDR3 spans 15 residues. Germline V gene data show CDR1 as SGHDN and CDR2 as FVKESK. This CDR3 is CASSQFASGYNEQYF. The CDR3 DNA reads TGTGCCAGCAGCCAATTCGCTAGCGGGTACAATGAGCAGTACTTC.

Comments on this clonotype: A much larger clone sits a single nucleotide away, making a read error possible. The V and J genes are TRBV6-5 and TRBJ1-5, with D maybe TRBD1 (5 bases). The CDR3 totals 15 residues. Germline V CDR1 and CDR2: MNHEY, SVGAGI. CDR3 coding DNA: TGTGCCAGTGGAGCGGCTTGGGGGGAAAATCGGCCCCAGCATTTT. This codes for CASGAAWGENRPQHF.

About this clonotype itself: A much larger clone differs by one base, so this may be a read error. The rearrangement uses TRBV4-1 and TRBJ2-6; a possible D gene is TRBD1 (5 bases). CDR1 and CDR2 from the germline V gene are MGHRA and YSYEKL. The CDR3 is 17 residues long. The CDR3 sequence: CASSQAKDLSGASVLTF. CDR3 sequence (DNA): TGCGCCAGCAGCCAGGCAAAAGACTTATCTGGGGCCAGCGTCCTGACTTTC.

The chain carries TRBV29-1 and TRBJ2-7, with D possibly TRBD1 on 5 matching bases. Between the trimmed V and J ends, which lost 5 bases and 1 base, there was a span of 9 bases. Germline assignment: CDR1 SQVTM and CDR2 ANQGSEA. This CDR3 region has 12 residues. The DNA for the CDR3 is TGCAGCGTTTCGACAGTGTCCTACGAGCAGTACTTC. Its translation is CSVSTVSYEQYF.

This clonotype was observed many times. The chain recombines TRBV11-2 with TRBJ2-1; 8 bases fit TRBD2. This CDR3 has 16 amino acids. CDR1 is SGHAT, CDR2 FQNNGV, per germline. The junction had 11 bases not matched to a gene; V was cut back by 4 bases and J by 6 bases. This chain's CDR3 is CASSSPLAAQSNEQFF. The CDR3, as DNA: TGTGCCAGCAGCTCGCCACTAGCGGCCCAATCCAATGAGCAGTTCTTC.

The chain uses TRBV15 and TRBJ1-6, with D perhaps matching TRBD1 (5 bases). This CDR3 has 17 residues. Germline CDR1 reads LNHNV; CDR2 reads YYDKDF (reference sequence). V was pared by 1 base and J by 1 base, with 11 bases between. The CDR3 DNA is TGTGCCACCAGCAGAGGTGCCAGGGCGTCCTATAATTCACCCCTCCACTTT. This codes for CATSRGARASYNSPLHF.

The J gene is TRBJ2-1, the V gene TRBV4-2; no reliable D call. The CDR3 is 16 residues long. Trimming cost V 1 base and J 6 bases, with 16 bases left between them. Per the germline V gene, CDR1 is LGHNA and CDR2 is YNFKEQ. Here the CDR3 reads CASSQANRAIFNEQFF. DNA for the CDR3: TGTGCCAGCAGCCAAGCAAACAGAGCAATATTCAATGAGCAGTTCTTC.

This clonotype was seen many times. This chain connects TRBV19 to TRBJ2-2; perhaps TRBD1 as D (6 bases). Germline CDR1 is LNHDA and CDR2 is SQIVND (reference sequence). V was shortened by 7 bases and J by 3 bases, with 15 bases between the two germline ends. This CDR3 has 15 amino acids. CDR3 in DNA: TGTGCCAGTATCTTTCAGGACAGCCACACCGGGGAGCTGTTTTTT. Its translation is CASIFQDSHTGELFF.

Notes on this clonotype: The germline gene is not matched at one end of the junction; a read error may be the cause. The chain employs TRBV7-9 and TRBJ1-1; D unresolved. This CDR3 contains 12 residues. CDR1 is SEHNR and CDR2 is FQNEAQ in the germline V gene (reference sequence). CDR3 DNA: TGTTCCAGCAGCTCATATAACACTGAAGCTTTCTTT. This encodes CSSSSYNTEAFF.

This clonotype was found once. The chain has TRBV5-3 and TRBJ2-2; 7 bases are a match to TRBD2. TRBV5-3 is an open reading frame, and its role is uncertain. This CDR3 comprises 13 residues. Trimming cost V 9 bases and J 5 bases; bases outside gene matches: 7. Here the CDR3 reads CANSLGGTGELFF. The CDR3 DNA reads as TGTGCCAACAGCTTGGGAGGGACCGGGGAGCTGTTTTTT.

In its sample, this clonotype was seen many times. For the CDR3, the DNA is TGTGCCAGCAGCTTAGGAGATGGCACTGAAGCTTTCTTT. Translating it yields CASSLGDGTEAFF. This rearrangement joins TRBV5-5 to TRBJ1-1, with no clear D. In germline, CDR1 is SGHKS, CDR2 YYEKEE (reference sequence). The length of the CDR3 is 13 residues. V lost 2 bases to trimming and J lost 4 bases, with 9 bases between them.

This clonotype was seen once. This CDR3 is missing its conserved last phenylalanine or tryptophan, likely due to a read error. The CDR3 DNA reads as TGCGCCAGCAGCCAAGCCAGCAACAGACAGGGCTCCGGAAACACCATATATCTT. Translated: CASSQASNRQGSGNTIYL. The V call is TRBV4-3, the J call TRBJ1-3, with 7 positions matching TRBD1. Germline V gene lookup returns CDR1 LGHNA and CDR2 YSLEER. V gave up 1 base and J gave up 4 bases; unmatched junction bases: 13. The CDR3 extends over 18 amino acids.

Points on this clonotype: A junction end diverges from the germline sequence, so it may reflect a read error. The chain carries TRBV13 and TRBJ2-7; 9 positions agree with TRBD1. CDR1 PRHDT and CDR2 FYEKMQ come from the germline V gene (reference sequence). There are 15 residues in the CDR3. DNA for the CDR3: TGTGCCGGCAGCTTAGGGGGACAGGGAACCTACGAGCAGTACTTC. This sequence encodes CAGSLGGQGTYEQYF.